This T cell receptor beta chain was recorded in a study of metastatic and nonmetastatic thyroid tumors. Overall study: The comparison covered peripheral blood and tumor or nodule tissue in malignant and benign thyroid patients.

This CDR3 contains 16 residues. Germline CDR1 and CDR2: MDHEN and SYDVKM. Every patient underwent thyroid surgery untreated. TCRdb used MiXCR to call clones anew from the PCR reads. The data hold 30,000 to 40,000 clones, with approximately 12% observed a single time. A remark on this clone: A junction boundary mismatches the germline segment, possibly from a read error.

The sequence was obtained from a female donor with papillary thyroid cancer or a benign thyroid nodule (not recorded which). Some clones in this sample may be carry-over from other donors' samples. Source material: blood. J is TRBJ1-2 and V is TRBV28; no clear D gene. CDR3 nucleotides: TGTGCCAGCATCCCAGTGGAGGGAAAGCCTAACTATTGCTACACCTTC. Amino acid sequence: CASIPVEGKPNYCYTF.